The 18 T cell receptor beta chains given below trace back to one sample, sequenced in a study of identical twins' blood T cells (dated by TCRdb to 2012 to 2015). The method behind the library was 5' RACE. These reads were obtained on an Illumina Genome Analyzer IIx. The raw public reads went through TCRdb reprocessing: fastp at Q25, MiXCR clone calling, in-frame beta chains kept. Identical CDR3 protein sequences are pooled into one entry, listed with their most common genes and DNA. The sample records 350,000 to 400,000 distinct CDR3 sequences, over 25% of which are singletons. The ten largest clones capture 6.1% of the sample. Sequenced material: PBMCs. The source of these receptors is a woman aged 18 to 55 in good health.

The chain links TRBV20-1 to TRBJ1-1, with 9 bases lining up with TRBD1. The V segment lost 6 bases and the J segment 3 bases; nucleotides outside the gene matches: 11. This CDR3 spans 15 amino acids. Per germline, CDR1 DFQATT and CDR2 SNEGSKA (reference sequence). The CDR3 nucleotides read TGCAGTGCCCGCCCAAGGACAGGGGTTTACACTGAAGCTTTCTTT. Translating it yields CSARPRTGVYTEAFF.

The V and J genes are TRBV20-1 and TRBJ2-1; a possible D gene is TRBD1 (7 bases). Germline-derived CDR1 and CDR2 are DFQATT and SNEGSKA (reference sequence). Trimming shortened V by 6 bases and J by 6 bases, and 15 bases separated the two germline ends. The length of the CDR3 is 13 residues. The CDR3 loop reads CSARSRGVNEQFF. The DNA for the CDR3 is TGCAGTGCACGGTCCAGGGGGGTCAATGAGCAGTTCTTC.

This clonotype has only a few counts. The genes are TRBV29-1 and TRBJ2-2, with a tentative D call TRBD1 (6 bases). V was shortened by 7 bases and J by 4 bases, with 16 bases between the two germline ends. The CDR3 runs to 14 residues. Looked up from germline, CDR1 is SQVTM and CDR2 is ANQGSEA. The CDR3 reads CSAGQPESTGELFF. The CDR3 nucleotides are TGCAGCGCCGGACAGCCCGAGAGCACCGGGGAGCTGTTTTTT.

CDR3 protein: CAYLEDGELFF. CDR3 in DNA: TGTGCCTATTTGGAGGACGGGGAGCTGTTTTTT. This chain links TRBV6-2 or TRBV6-3 with TRBJ2-2; D perhaps matches TRBD2 (5 bases). V was shortened by 11 bases and J by 7 bases, with 11 bases between the two germline ends. This CDR3 contains 11 residues. Germline V gene data show CDR1 as MNHEY and CDR2 as SVGEGT.

This clonotype was seen more than once but under ten times. This sequence joins TRBV28 and TRBJ2-3; D not certain. The CDR3 loop spans 13 amino acids. V was shortened by 7 bases and J by 0 bases, with 8 bases between the two germline ends. Germline V lookup: CDR1 MDHEN, CDR2 SYDVKM. This chain's CDR3 is CASMARSTDTQYF. The CDR3 bases are TGTGCCAGCATGGCCAGGAGCACAGATACGCAGTATTTT.

This chain joins TRBV7-9 and TRBJ1-1; 8 nucleotides agree with TRBD1. Germline lookup yields CDR1 SEHNR and CDR2 FQNEAQ (reference sequence). V gave up 1 base and J gave up 5 bases; unmatched junction bases: 9. The CDR3 is 16 amino acids. CDR3 loop: CASSLVSGTGRTEAFF. The DNA of the CDR3 is TGTGCCAGCAGCTTAGTCTCCGGGACAGGCAGGACTGAAGCTTTCTTT.

This clonotype has only a few counts. The V gene is TRBV27, the J gene TRBJ1-1; D may be TRBD1 (5 bases). The CDR3 is 17 amino acids. Trimming removed 1 base at V and 4 bases at J, with 19 bases between. CDR1 and CDR2 (germline): MNHEY, SMNVEV (reference sequence). Written as DNA, the CDR3 is TGTGCCAGCAGTTTATTATTCATGCAGGGAAGGGGCACTGAAGCTTTCTTT. Translating gives CASSLLFMQGRGTEAFF.

The chain employs TRBV9 and TRBJ1-1, with no clear D. Trimming pared 6 bases from V and 1 base from J, leaving 10 bases between. The CDR3 is 13 amino acids. Germline lookup yields CDR1 SGDLS and CDR2 YYNGEE. The CDR3 DNA is TGTGCCAGCAATGACGCGCGGAACACTGAAGCTTTCTTT. It translates to CASNDARNTEAFF.

This clonotype was counted between two and nine times. The rearrangement uses TRBV18 and TRBJ1-5, with a weak D call TRBD1 (5 bases). Trimming took 4 bases from V and 8 from J, leaving 12 bases between them. Germline V gives CDR1 KGHSH, CDR2 LQKENI. This CDR3 contains 13 residues. CDR3 in DNA: TGTGCCAGCTCACGGGGCCACCAAGAGCCCCAGCATTTT. Its protein product is CASSRGHQEPQHF. Supplemented by reference TRBV18 and TRBJ1-5, the full variable domain reads NAGVMQNPRHLVRRRGQEARLRCSPMKGHSHVYWYRQLPEEGLKFMVYLQKENIIDESGMPKERFSAEFPKEGPSILRIQQVVRGDSAAYFCASSRGHQEPQHFGDGTRLSIL.

There are a few counts of this clonotype. Since the CDR3 does not end with the conserved phenylalanine or tryptophan, this likely comes from a read error. The chain links TRBV12-5 to TRBJ2-1; no definite D call. Trimming removed 5 bases at V and 11 bases at J, with 13 bases between. The CDR3 runs to 12 residues. CDR1 LGHNT and CDR2 FRNRAP come from the germline V gene. CDR3 sequence: CASGVLTSKQFS. As DNA, the CDR3 is TGTGCTAGTGGTGTACTAACATCTAAGCAGTTCTCC.

This clonotype appeared many times. The rearrangement uses TRBV20-1 and TRBJ1-3; 7 bases agree with TRBD1. The germline V gene encodes CDR1 DFQATT and CDR2 SNEGSKA (reference sequence). Unmatched junction bases numbered 8, after V lost 6 bases and J lost 0 bases. The length of the CDR3 is 15 residues. This chain's CDR3 is CSAPENRGSGNTIYF. The CDR3 region has the DNA TGCAGTGCCCCGGAGAACAGGGGCTCTGGAAACACCATATATTTT.

In regard to this clonotype: A much larger clone is a single base away; this may be a read error. V usage is TRBV6-5 and J usage is TRBJ1-1; D unclear. Germline V gives CDR1 MNHEY, CDR2 SVGAGI. The CDR3 is made up of 14 amino acids. Trimming left V 0 bases short and J 7 bases short, with 12 bases between. The DNA of the CDR3 is TGTGCCAGCAGTTACTCAACCATGGCCGGTGAAGCTTTCTTT. Its translation is CASSYSTMAGEAFF.

Comment on this clonotype: A read error may account for a junction end that differs from germline. The chain links TRBV11-1 to TRBJ1-1; D is unclear. This CDR3 spans 13 amino acids. Per germline, CDR1 SGHAT and CDR2 FQDESV (reference sequence). The CDR3, as DNA: TGTGCCGGCAGTTTATTGGGAGGCACTGAAGCTTTCTTT. Amino acid sequence: CAGSLLGGTEAFF.

The chain uses TRBV20-1 and TRBJ2-1, with D hard to call. Trimming cost V 6 bases and J 8 bases, with 8 bases left between them. This CDR3 is built from 10 residues. Germline CDR1 reads DFQATT; CDR2 reads SNEGSKA (reference sequence). The CDR3 sequence is CSARLDEQFF. The CDR3 DNA is TGCAGTGCCAGGTTGGATGAGCAGTTCTTC.

This chain connects TRBV20-1 to TRBJ1-1; TRBD1 matches at 7 bases. The CDR3 is 11 residues long. The V gene end was trimmed by 5 bases and the J gene end by 8 bases; junction bases not matched to a gene: 5. Germline-derived CDR1 and CDR2 are DFQATT and SNEGSKA (reference sequence). In nucleotides, the CDR3 is TGCAGTGCTCGGCCGGGACAGGAAGCTTTCTTT. Residues: CSARPGQEAFF.

V gene TRBV20-1 combines with J gene TRBJ2-3; 7 nucleotides align to TRBD1. Germline CDR1 and CDR2: DFQATT and SNEGSKA (reference sequence). The CDR3 is made up of 14 amino acids. The V gene end was trimmed by 3 bases and the J gene end by 4 bases; junction bases not matched to a gene: 7. CDR3 sequence: CSASRDSYPDTQYF. The DNA for the CDR3 is TGCAGTGCTAGCCGGGACAGTTATCCAGATACGCAGTATTTT.

This clonotype was counted a single time. Mismatch with germline at one junction end may stem from a read error. The chain uses TRBV7-9 and TRBJ2-3; no clear D gene. The CDR3 consists of 9 residues. Germline CDR1 and CDR2: SEHNR and FQNEAQ (reference sequence). The chain's CDR3 is CASSYAALF. The CDR3 DNA reads TGTGCCAGCAGCTACGCGGCACTCTTT.

This clonotype was observed a few times. The rearrangement joins TRBV9 to TRBJ2-2; D may correspond to TRBD1 or TRBD2 (6 bases each). The V and J ends lost 0 bases and 5 bases respectively, with 14 bases between them. From germline, CDR1 is SGDLS and CDR2 YYNGEE. The CDR3 length is 16 residues. DNA of the CDR3: TGTGCCAGCAGCGTAGCTGTAGGGGGGAATACCGGGGAGCTGTTTTTT. It codes for CASSVAVGGNTGELFF.